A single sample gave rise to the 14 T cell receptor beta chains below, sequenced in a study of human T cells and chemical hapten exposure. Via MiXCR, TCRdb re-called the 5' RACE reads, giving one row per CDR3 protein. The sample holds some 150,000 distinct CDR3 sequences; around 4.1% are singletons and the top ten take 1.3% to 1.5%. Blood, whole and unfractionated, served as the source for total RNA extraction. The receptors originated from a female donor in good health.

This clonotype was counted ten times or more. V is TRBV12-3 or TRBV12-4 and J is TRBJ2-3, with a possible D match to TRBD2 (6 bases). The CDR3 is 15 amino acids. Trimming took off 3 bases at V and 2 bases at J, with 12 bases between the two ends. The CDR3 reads CASSFLAASTDTQYF. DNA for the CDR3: TGTGCCAGCAGTTTTTTAGCGGCCTCCACAGATACGCAGTATTTT.

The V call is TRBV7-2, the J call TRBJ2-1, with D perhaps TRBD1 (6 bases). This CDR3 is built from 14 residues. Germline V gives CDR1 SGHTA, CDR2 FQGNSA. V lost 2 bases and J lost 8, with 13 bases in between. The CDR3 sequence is CASSLMGAVDEQFF. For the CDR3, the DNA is TGTGCCAGCAGCTTAATGGGGGCTGTGGATGAGCAGTTCTTC.

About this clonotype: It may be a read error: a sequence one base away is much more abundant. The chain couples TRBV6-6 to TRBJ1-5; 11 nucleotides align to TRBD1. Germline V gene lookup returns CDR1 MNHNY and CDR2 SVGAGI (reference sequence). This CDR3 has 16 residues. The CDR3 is CASRRGQGVWSQPKHF. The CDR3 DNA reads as TGTGCCAGCAGGCGGGGACAGGGGGTATGGAGTCAGCCCAAGCATTTT.

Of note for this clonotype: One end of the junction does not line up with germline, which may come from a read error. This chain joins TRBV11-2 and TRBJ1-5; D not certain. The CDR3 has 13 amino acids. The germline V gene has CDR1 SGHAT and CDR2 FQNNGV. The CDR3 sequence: CASSVDRDQPQHF. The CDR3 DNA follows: TGTGCCAGCAGCGTAGATCGGGATCAGCCCCAGCATTTT.

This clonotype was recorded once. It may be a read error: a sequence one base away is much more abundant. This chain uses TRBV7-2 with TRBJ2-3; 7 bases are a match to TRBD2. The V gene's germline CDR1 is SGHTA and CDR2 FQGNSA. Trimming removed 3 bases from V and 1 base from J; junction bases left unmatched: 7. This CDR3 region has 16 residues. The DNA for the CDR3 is TGTGCCAGCAGCTTCGTCGCGGCGGGGGGCACAGATACGCAGTATTTT. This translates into CASSFVAAGGTDTQYF.

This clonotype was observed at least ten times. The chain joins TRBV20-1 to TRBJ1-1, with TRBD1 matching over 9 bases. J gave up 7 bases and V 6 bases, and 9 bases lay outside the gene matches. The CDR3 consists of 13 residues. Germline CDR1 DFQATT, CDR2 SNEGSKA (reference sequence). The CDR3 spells CSASRDREGEAFF. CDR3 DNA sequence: TGCAGTGCCAGCAGGGACAGGGAAGGTGAAGCTTTCTTT.

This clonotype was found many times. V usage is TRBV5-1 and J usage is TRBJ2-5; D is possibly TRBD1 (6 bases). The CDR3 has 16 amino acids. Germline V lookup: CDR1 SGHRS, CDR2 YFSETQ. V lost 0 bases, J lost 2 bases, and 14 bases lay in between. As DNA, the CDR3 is TGCGCCAGCAGCTTGGGGGGACAAATCAAACAAGAGACCCAGTACTTC. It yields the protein CASSLGGQIKQETQYF.

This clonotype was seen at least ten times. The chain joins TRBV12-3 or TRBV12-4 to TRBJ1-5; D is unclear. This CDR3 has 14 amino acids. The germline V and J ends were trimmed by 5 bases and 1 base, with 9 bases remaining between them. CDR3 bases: TGTGCCAGCAGTCCATCTAGGAGCAATCAGCCCCAGCATTTT. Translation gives CASSPSRSNQPQHF.

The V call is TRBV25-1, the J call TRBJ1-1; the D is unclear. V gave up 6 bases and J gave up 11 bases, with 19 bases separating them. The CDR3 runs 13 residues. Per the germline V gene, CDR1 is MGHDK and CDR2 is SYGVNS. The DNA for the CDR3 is TGTGCCAGCAGCCCCACGGGGAGGAGCCGGGCTTTCTTT. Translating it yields CASSPTGRSRAFF. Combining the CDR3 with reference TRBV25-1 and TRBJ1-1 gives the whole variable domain EADIYQTPRYLVIGTGKKITLECSQTMGHDKMYWYQQDPGMELHLIHYSYGVNSTEKGDLSSESTVSRIRTEHFPLTLESARPSHTSQYLCASSPTGRSRAFFGQGTRLTVV.

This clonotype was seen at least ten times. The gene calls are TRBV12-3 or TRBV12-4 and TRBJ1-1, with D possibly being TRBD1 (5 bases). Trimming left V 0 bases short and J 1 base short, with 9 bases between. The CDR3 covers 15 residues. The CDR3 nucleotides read TGTGCCAGCAGTTTAGCCGGGACTGGGAACACTGAAGCTTTCTTT. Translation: CASSLAGTGNTEAFF.

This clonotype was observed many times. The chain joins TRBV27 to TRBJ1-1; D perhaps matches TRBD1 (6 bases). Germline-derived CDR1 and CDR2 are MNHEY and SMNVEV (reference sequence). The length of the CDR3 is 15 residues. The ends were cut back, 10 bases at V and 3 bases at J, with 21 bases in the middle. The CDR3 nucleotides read TGTGCCACCCGCGGGGGGGGCCTGGGCCACACTGAAGCTTTCTTT. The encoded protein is CATRGGGLGHTEAFF.

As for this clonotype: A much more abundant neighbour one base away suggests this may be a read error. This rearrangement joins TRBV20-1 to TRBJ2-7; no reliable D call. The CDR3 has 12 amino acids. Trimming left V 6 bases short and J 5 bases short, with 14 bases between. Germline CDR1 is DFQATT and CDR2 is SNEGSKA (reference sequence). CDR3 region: CSAAGVVHEQYF. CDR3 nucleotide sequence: TGCAGTGCGGCCGGTGTTGTCCACGAGCAGTACTTC.

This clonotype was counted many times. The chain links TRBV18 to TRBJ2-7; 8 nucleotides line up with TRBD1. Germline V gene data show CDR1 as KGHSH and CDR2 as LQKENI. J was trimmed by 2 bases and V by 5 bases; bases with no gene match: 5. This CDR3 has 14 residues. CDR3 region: CASSYGQGTYEQYF. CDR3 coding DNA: TGTGCCAGCTCATACGGACAGGGCACCTACGAGCAGTACTTC.

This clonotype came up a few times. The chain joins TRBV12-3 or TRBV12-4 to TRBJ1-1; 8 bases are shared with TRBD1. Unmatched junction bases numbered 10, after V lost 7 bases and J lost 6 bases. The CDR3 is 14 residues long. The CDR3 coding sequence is TGTGCCAGCACTACATCCGGGACAGGTGCTGAAGCTTTCTTT. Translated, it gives CASTTSGTGAEAFF.